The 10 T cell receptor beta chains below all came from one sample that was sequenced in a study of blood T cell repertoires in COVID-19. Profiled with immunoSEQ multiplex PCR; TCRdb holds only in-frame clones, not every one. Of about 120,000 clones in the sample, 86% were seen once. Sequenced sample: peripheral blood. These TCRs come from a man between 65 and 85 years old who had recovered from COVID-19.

The CDR3 loop reads CASSLGGANSPLHF. CDR3 nucleotide sequence: TGTGCCAGCAGCTTAGGGGGCGCGAATTCACCCCTCCACTTT. The chain employs TRBV7-2 and TRBJ1-6, with TRBD1 as a possible D gene (5 bases). Per germline, CDR1 SGHTA and CDR2 FQGNSA. The CDR3 is 14 amino acids. The V end lost 1 base, the J end lost 7 bases, and 8 bases lay between the germline ends.

This chain's CDR3 is CASSLFPGTGNTIYF. DNA of the CDR3: TGTGCCAGCAGCTTGTTCCCCGGGACTGGAAACACCATATATTTT. The chain has TRBV5-6 and TRBJ1-3, with D hard to call. Trimming cost V 1 base and J 2 bases, with 10 bases left between them. The CDR3 sequence is 15 residues long. The germline V gene encodes CDR1 SGHDT and CDR2 YYEEEE.

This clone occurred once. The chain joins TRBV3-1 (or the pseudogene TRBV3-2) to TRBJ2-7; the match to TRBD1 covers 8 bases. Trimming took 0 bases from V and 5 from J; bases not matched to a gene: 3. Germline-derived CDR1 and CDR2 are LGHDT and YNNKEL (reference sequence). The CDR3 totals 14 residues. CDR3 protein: CASSQEGQGNEQYF. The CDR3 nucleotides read TGTGCCAGCAGCCAAGAAGGACAGGGCAACGAGCAGTACTTC.

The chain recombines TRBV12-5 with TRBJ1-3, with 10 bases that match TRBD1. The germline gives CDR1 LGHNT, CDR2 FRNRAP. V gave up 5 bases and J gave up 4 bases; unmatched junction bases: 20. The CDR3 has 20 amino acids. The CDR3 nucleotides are TGTGCTAGTGGTCACACGCTACGGCCGACAGGGGGCAGCCTCGGAAACACCATATATTTT. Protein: CASGHTLRPTGGSLGNTIYF.

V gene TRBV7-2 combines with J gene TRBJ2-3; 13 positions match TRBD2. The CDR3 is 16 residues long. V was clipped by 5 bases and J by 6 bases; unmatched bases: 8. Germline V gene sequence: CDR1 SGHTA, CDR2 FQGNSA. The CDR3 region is CASSGLAGVMADTQYF. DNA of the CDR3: TGTGCCAGCAGCGGACTAGCGGGAGTGATGGCGGATACGCAGTATTTT.

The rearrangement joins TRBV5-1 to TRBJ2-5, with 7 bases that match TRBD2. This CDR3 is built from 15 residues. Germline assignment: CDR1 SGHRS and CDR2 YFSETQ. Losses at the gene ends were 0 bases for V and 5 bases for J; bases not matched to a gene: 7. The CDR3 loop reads CASSLVSLAEETQYF. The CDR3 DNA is TGCGCCAGCAGCTTGGTCTCCCTAGCGGAGGAGACCCAGTACTTC.

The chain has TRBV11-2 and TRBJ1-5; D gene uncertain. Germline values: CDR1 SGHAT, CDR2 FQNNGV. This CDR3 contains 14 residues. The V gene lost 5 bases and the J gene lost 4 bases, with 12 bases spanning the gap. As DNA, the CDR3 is TGTGCCAGCAGCCTCCGGACGGGGAATCAGCCCCAGCATTTT. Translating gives CASSLRTGNQPQHF.

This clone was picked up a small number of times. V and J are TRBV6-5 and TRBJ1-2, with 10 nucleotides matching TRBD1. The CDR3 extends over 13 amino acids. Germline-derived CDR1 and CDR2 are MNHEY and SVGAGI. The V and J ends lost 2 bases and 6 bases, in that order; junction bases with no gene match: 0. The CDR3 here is CASSYDRGHGYTF. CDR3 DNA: TGTGCCAGCAGTTACGACAGGGGGCATGGCTACACCTTC.

The CDR3, as DNA: TGTGCCAGCAGCTCGATAGCGGGAGGGACCCACGAGCAGTACTTC. This sequence encodes CASSSIAGGTHEQYF. The rearrangement uses TRBV28 and TRBJ2-7, with 11 bases matching TRBD2. Trimming at V came to 6 bases and at J to 5 bases, leaving 9 bases not matched to a gene. The CDR3 has 15 residues. Germline V gene sequence: CDR1 MDHEN, CDR2 SYDVKM.

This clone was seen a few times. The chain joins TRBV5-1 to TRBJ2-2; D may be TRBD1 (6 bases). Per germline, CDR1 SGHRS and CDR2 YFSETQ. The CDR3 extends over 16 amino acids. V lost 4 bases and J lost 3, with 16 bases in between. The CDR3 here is CASSRTGTRHTGELFF. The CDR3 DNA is TGCGCCAGCAGCCGCACAGGGACACGACACACCGGGGAGCTGTTTTTT. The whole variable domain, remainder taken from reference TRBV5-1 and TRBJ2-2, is KAGVTQTPRYLIKTRGQQVTLSCSPISGHRSVSWYQQTPGQGLQFLFEYFSETQRNKGNFPGRFSGRQFSNSRSEMNVSTLELGDSALYLCASSRTGTRHTGELFFGEGSRLTVL.